Presented here are 9 T cell receptor beta chains from one specimen sequenced in a study of shared clonotypes between healthy human individuals. In the naive CD8 group, cells lacked CD45RO and were positively selected for CCR7, so terminally differentiated effector memory CD45RA+ cells were left out. TCRdb's table, derived via immunoSEQ multiplex PCR, lists solely in-frame clones and lacks some. Of about 2.1 million clones listed, just over 90% are singletons. The source material was naive CD8+ T cells from PBMCs. These receptors originate from a young man in good health. Some clones in this sample may be carry-over from other donors' samples.

As concerns this clone: Other DNA sequences in the sample encode the same CDR3. The chain uses TRBV27 and TRBJ2-7, with D unclear. Germline CDR1 reads MNHEY; CDR2 reads SMNVEV (reference sequence). Trimming removed 5 bases from V and 0 bases from J, with 5 bases in between. CDR3 length equals 12 residues. Written as DNA, the CDR3 is TGTGCCAGCAGTCCCCTCTCCTACGAGCAGTACTTC. Translation gives CASSPLSYEQYF.

As regards this clone: Other DNA sequences within the sample encode an identical CDR3. The chain links TRBV19 to TRBJ2-7; 7 positions agree with TRBD1. Germline-derived CDR1 and CDR2 are LNHDA and SQIVND (reference sequence). The CDR3 covers 13 residues. With V trimmed by 3 bases and J by 4 bases, 3 bases remained unmatched. The CDR3 DNA reads TGTGCCAGTAGTATCCGGGACAGATACGAGCAGTACTTC. Amino acid sequence: CASSIRDRYEQYF.

V is TRBV27 and J is TRBJ2-1, with 16 nucleotides matching TRBD2. Losses at the gene ends were 5 bases for V and 5 bases for J; bases not matched to a gene: 9. CDR3 length: 18 amino acids. Per the germline V gene, CDR1 is MNHEY and CDR2 is SMNVEV (reference sequence). The CDR3 DNA reads as TGTGCCAGCAGTCTAACGGGACTAGCGGGAGGGGGGGACAATGAGCAGTTCTTC. Protein product: CASSLTGLAGGGDNEQFF.

This chain joins TRBV7-9 and TRBJ2-2; 8 bases map to TRBD1. The CDR3 length is 16 residues. Germline V lookup: CDR1 SEHNR, CDR2 FQNEAQ (reference sequence). V lost 6 bases and J lost 4; bases outside the gene matches: 10. CDR3 protein: CASRHAGGYITGELFF. Here the CDR3 DNA reads TGTGCCAGCAGACACGCAGGGGGCTATATCACCGGGGAGCTGTTTTTT.

This chain connects TRBV29-1 to TRBJ2-7; D unclear. The V end lost 4 bases, the J end lost 4 bases, and 11 bases lay between the germline ends. There are 12 residues in the CDR3. The germline V gene has CDR1 SQVTM and CDR2 ANQGSEA. CDR3 sequence reads: CSVAGFGYEQYF. Written as DNA, the CDR3 is TGCAGCGTTGCCGGTTTCGGGTACGAGCAGTACTTC.

The chain employs TRBV18 and TRBJ2-1; the match to TRBD2 covers 10 bases. From germline, CDR1 is KGHSH and CDR2 LQKENI. V trimming: 8 bases; J trimming: 6 bases; junction bases outside the gene matches: 13. The CDR3 totals 16 residues. This CDR3 reads CASLGPLAGAPNEQFF. CDR3 DNA: TGTGCCAGCCTCGGACCCCTAGCGGGAGCCCCCAATGAGCAGTTCTTC. The variable domain in full, completed from reference TRBV18 and TRBJ2-1, reads NAGVMQNPRHLVRRRGQEARLRCSPMKGHSHVYWYRQLPEEGLKFMVYLQKENIIDESGMPKERFSAEFPKEGPSILRIQQVVRGDSAAYFCASLGPLAGAPNEQFFGPGTRLTVL.

The CDR3 loop reads CAWEELNTEAFF. Here the CDR3 DNA reads TGTGCCTGGGAAGAGCTGAACACTGAAGCTTTCTTT. This sequence joins TRBV30 and TRBJ1-1; D uncertain. V dropped 5 bases and J dropped 0 bases, with 7 bases sitting between them. Germline V lookup: CDR1 GTSNPN, CDR2 SVGIG (reference sequence). The CDR3 totals 12 residues.

The chain recombines TRBV5-1 with TRBJ2-1; 9 bases agree with TRBD2. The CDR3 length is 16 residues. The germline gives CDR1 SGHRS, CDR2 YFSETQ. The junction had 1 base not matched to a gene; V was cut back by 0 bases and J by 0 bases. The CDR3 DNA reads TGCGCCAGCAGCTTGGAACTAGCGGGCTCCTACAATGAGCAGTTCTTC. It codes for CASSLELAGSYNEQFF. The full variable domain, its missing parts supplied by reference TRBV5-1 and TRBJ2-1, is KAGVTQTPRYLIKTRGQQVTLSCSPISGHRSVSWYQQTPGQGLQFLFEYFSETQRNKGNFPGRFSGRQFSNSRSEMNVSTLELGDSALYLCASSLELAGSYNEQFFGPGTRLTVL.

Points on this clone: Other DNA sequences of this sample code for an identical CDR3. The chain uses TRBV7-9 and TRBJ2-6; D ambiguous. The CDR3 consists of 15 residues. Germline-derived CDR1 and CDR2 are SEHNR and FQNEAQ (reference sequence). V was shortened by 4 bases and J by 0 bases, with 7 bases between the two germline ends. CDR3 sequence reads: CASSSGLSGANVLTF. CDR3 nucleotide sequence: TGTGCCAGCAGCTCCGGGCTCTCTGGGGCCAACGTCCTGACTTTC.